Presented here are 26 T cell receptor beta chains from one specimen sequenced in a study of T cell clonality in common variable immunodeficiency. Profiling relied on immunoSEQ multiplex PCR, and the TCRdb table lists in-frame clones only, not all of them. The record shows about 19,000 clones for this sample, with no singletons present. Study-wide points: Reportedly, TCR beta sequences from common variable immunodeficiency showed fewer deletions and N-nucleotide insertions.

No antigen has been assigned to these receptors. Input material: peripheral blood mononuclear cells. These receptor sequences come from a human donor with common variable immunodeficiency.

There are a few counts of this clone. The CDR3 end is not reached by the read, which stops 3 residues before it; the germline J gene fills it in. This chain uses TRBV19 with TRBJ1-5; TRBD1 matches at 7 bases. V was pared by 3 bases and J by 3 bases, with 5 bases of the junction left unmatched. The CDR3 covers 15 residues. Germline CDR1 is LNHDA and CDR2 is SQIVND (reference sequence). CDR3 sequence reads: CASSMRTGTNQPQHF. CDR3 DNA (partial): TGTGCCAGTAGTATGAGGACAGGCACCAATCAGCCC.

This clone was seen a few times. Read coverage stops 3 residues before the CDR3 terminus; the germline J gene supplies the remainder. The genes are TRBV29-1 and TRBJ1-6, with 8 bases fitting TRBD1. Trimming at V came to 6 bases and at J to 10 bases, leaving 8 bases not matched to a gene. Germline CDR1 is SQVTM and CDR2 is ANQGSEA. There are 13 residues in the CDR3. The CDR3: CSVLTGVGSPLHF. CDR3 bases read: TGCAGCGTCCTGACAGGGGTAGGGTCACCC.

In the case of this clone: The read ends 3 residues before the CDR3 terminus; that terminus is restored from the germline J gene. The chain combines TRBV2 with TRBJ1-4, with 9 bases fitting TRBD1. Trimming at V came to 6 bases and at J to 4 bases, leaving 6 bases not matched to a gene. Germline lookup yields CDR1 SNHLY and CDR2 FYNNEI. The CDR3 covers 15 residues. CDR3 sequence: CASSGTGLLNEKLFF. CDR3 DNA (partial): TGTGCCAGCAGCGGGACAGGGCTACTTAATGAAAAA.

Concerning this clone itself: The observed sequence ends 3 residues before the CDR3 terminus, with the missing tail filled in from the germline J gene. This chain links TRBV19 with TRBJ2-7, with TRBD2 identical over 9 bases. Germline CDR1 reads LNHDA; CDR2 reads SQIVND (reference sequence). The CDR3 has 15 amino acids. The V gene end was trimmed by 6 bases and the J gene end by 5 bases; junction bases not matched to a gene: 11. CDR3 bases read: TGTGCCAGTAGGGCAATAGCGGGAGAGTCTCACGAG. The encoded protein is CASRAIAGESHE. The CDR3 in full is CASRAIAGESHEQYF.

The sample holds many counts of this clone. Read data end 3 residues before the CDR3 end; the end is taken from the germline J gene. The chain links TRBV10-3 to TRBJ1-2, with 8 bases identical to TRBD1. V lost 3 bases to trimming and J lost 6 bases; unmatched junction nucleotides: 3. The CDR3 has 13 amino acids. From germline, CDR1 is ENHRY and CDR2 SYGVKD. The CDR3 protein is CAISDQGADGYTF. Partial CDR3 DNA: TGTGCCATCAGTGATCAGGGGGCGGATGGC.

This clone was seen more than once but under ten times. The read finishes 3 residues shy of the CDR3 end, and the germline J gene is used to complete it. The gene calls are TRBV29-1 and TRBJ2-5; D not certain. V was clipped by 3 bases and J by 0 bases, with 8 bases between them. This CDR3 region has 13 residues. Germline V gene sequence: CDR1 SQVTM, CDR2 ANQGSEA. The part of the CDR3 DNA that was read is TGCAGCGTTGAGATCGGGTACCAAGAGACC. Protein product: CSVEIGYQET. The full-length CDR3 reads as CSVEIGYQETQYF.

This clone is medium-sized by share. The read terminates 3 residues before the CDR3 end, so the remaining end is supplied by the germline J gene. The genes are TRBV9 and TRBJ2-7, with 7 bases lining up with TRBD1. V gave up 4 bases and J gave up 4 bases; unmatched junction bases: 14. The CDR3 spans 16 residues. Germline CDR1 and CDR2: SGDLS and YYNGEE. The CDR3 reads CASSLSPRTGDYEQYF. The DNA read from the CDR3 is TGTGCCAGCAGCCTTAGTCCCCGGACAGGCGATTACGAG.

This clone was seen at least ten times. CDR3 sequence reads: CASSVSGSNQPQHF. Partial CDR3 DNA: TGTGCCAGCAGTGTATCAGGTAGCAATCAGCCC. This sequence joins TRBV6-4 and TRBJ1-5, with D hard to call. The read ends 3 residues shy of where the CDR3 ends; the end is completed using the germline J gene. Deletions cut 4 bases from V and 0 bases from J, with 7 bases between. The germline CDR1 and CDR2 sequences are MRHNA and SNTAGT. The CDR3 has 14 amino acids.

A remark on this clone: The read finishes 3 residues shy of the CDR3 end, and the germline J gene is used to complete it. V is TRBV19 and J is TRBJ2-7, with TRBD2 identical over 14 bases. The V and J ends lost 3 bases and 1 base, in that order; junction bases with no gene match: 14. Per germline, CDR1 LNHDA and CDR2 SQIVND (reference sequence). The CDR3 is made up of 20 amino acids. The CDR3 sequence: CASSIWSQVGLAGVSYEQYF. The sequenced part of the CDR3 DNA is TGTGCCAGTAGTATTTGGTCTCAGGTGGGACTAGCGGGAGTGTCCTACGAG.

To note about this clone: Read coverage stops 3 residues before the CDR3 terminus; the germline J gene supplies the remainder. The rearrangement joins TRBV19 to TRBJ1-3, with D unresolved. V was trimmed by 5 bases and J by 3 bases, leaving 14 bases between them. Germline V CDR1 and CDR2: LNHDA, SQIVND (reference sequence). This CDR3 contains 15 residues. The covered CDR3 bases are TGTGCCAGTAGTTTGACACAGAATCATGGAAACACC. It encodes CASSLTQNHGNT. In full, the CDR3 is CASSLTQNHGNTIYF.

This clone was seen repeatedly, ten times or more. The read gets to within 3 residues of the CDR3 end, and the germline J gene fills in the rest. The chain recombines TRBV5-1 with TRBJ2-2, with 9 bases aligning to TRBD1. The ends lost 2 bases at V and 7 bases at J; junction bases unmatched: 6. The CDR3 has 15 amino acids. Germline-derived CDR1 and CDR2 are SGHRS and YFSETQ. CDR3 DNA (partial): TGCGCCAGCAGCTTACGGACAGGGGACAGCGGGGAG. Translating it yields CASSLRTGDSGE. The entire CDR3 protein reads CASSLRTGDSGELFF.

There are many counts of this clone. The missing CDR3 end, 3 residues past where the read stops, is filled in from the germline J gene. The chain combines TRBV6-2 or TRBV6-3 with TRBJ1-1; 9 bases align to TRBD1. Per the germline V gene, CDR1 is MNHEY and CDR2 is SVGEGT. This CDR3 region has 15 residues. Trimming at V came to 8 bases and at J to 3 bases, leaving 10 bases not matched to a gene. The CDR3 bases that were read are TGTGCCAGCGGGACAGGGCGTTTCGGAGACACTGAA. Its protein product is CASGTGRFGDTE. Given in full, the CDR3 is CASGTGRFGDTEAFF.

With regard to this clone: The observed sequence ends 3 residues before the CDR3 terminus, with the missing tail filled in from the germline J gene. The J gene is TRBJ2-1, the V gene TRBV7-7, with TRBD2 matching 10 bases. J gave up 3 bases and V 5 bases, and 4 bases lay outside the gene matches. CDR1 and CDR2 (germline): SSHAT, FNYEAQ (reference sequence). The CDR3 sequence is 15 residues long. The covered CDR3 bases are TGTGCCAGCAGCCCCCGACTAGCGGGCTACAATGAG. This codes for CASSPRLAGYNE. The whole CDR3 sequence is CASSPRLAGYNEQFF. Combining the CDR3 with reference TRBV7-7 and TRBJ2-1 gives the whole variable domain GAGVSQSPRYKVTKRGQDVTLRCDPISSHATLYWYQQALGQGPEFLTYFNYEAQPDKSGLPSDRFSAERPEGSISTLTIQRTEQRDSAMYRCASSPRLAGYNEQFFGPGTRLTVL.

This clone was counted at least ten times. This CDR3 is CASSLAGRGDYEQYF. The DNA read from the CDR3 is TGCGCCAGCAGCTTGGCCGGCAGGGGAGATTACGAG. This chain links TRBV5-1 with TRBJ2-7; D possibly corresponds to TRBD1 (6 bases). The read terminates 3 residues before the CDR3 end, so the remaining end is supplied by the germline J gene. Germline CDR1 is SGHRS and CDR2 is YFSETQ. The CDR3 is made up of 15 amino acids. The V end was cut by 0 bases, the J end by 4 bases, with 14 bases between.

On this clone: The read halts 3 residues ahead of the CDR3 end, with the missing end drawn from the germline J gene. The chain employs TRBV7-9 and TRBJ2-7, with D perhaps matching TRBD1 (5 bases). This CDR3 region has 13 residues. Trimming left V 0 bases short and J 4 bases short, with 7 bases between. The germline gives CDR1 SEHNR, CDR2 FQNEAQ (reference sequence). The chain's CDR3 is CASSLADRYEQYF. The sequenced CDR3 bases are TGTGCCAGCAGCTTAGCCGACAGATACGAG.

Concerning this clone: The read halts 3 residues ahead of the CDR3 end, with the missing end drawn from the germline J gene. J is TRBJ2-6 and V is TRBV19, with 11 bases lining up with TRBD1. The V gene end was trimmed by 6 bases and the J gene end by 1 base; junction bases not matched to a gene: 8. Germline V CDR1 and CDR2: LNHDA, SQIVND (reference sequence). CDR3 length: 18 amino acids. The CDR3 loop is CASRPTGTGGSGANVLTF. The CDR3 DNA, read in part, is TGTGCCAGTAGACCCACGGGGACAGGGGGATCTGGGGCCAACGTC.

This clone was seen at least ten times. Sequencing ends 3 residues short of the CDR3 end; the germline J gene provides the rest. V usage is TRBV5-1 and J usage is TRBJ2-1; 7 bases are shared with TRBD1. V shed 4 bases, J shed 5 bases, and the junction held 6 bases outside the gene matches. The CDR3 has 14 amino acids. Germline V CDR1 and CDR2: SGHRS, YFSETQ. The covered CDR3 bases are TGCGCCAGCAGCGTCCTCGGGACAGACAATGAG. Amino acids: CASSVLGTDNE. The CDR3 reads in full as CASSVLGTDNEQFF. Full variable domain (remainder filled in from reference TRBV5-1 and TRBJ2-1): KAGVTQTPRYLIKTRGQQVTLSCSPISGHRSVSWYQQTPGQGLQFLFEYFSETQRNKGNFPGRFSGRQFSNSRSEMNVSTLELGDSALYLCASSVLGTDNEQFFGPGTRLTVL.

This clone appeared many times. The sequence runs out 3 residues before the end of the CDR3; the remainder is reconstructed from the germline J gene. V and J are TRBV6-2 or TRBV6-3 and TRBJ2-3; D is undetermined. CDR1 is MNHEY and CDR2 is SVGEGT in the germline V gene. V lost 3 bases to trimming and J lost 2 bases, with 6 bases between them. The CDR3 is 13 residues long. The CDR3 DNA, read in part, is TGTGCCAGCAGTTATTCAGACACAGATACG. Translated, it gives CASSYSDTDT. The full CDR3 reads CASSYSDTDTQYF.

On this clone itself: Read data end 3 residues before the CDR3 end; the end is taken from the germline J gene. This rearrangement joins TRBV7-2 to TRBJ1-2, with D perhaps matching TRBD1 (6 bases). This CDR3 has 14 amino acids. V lost 4 bases and J lost 4, with 13 bases in between. The germline V gene encodes CDR1 SGHTA and CDR2 FQGNSA. The CDR3 sequence is CASSSRTETYGYTF. CDR3 DNA, as far as it was read: TGTGCCAGCAGCTCCCGGACAGAAACCTATGGC.

This clone was seen a handful of times. Read data end 3 residues before the CDR3 end; the end is taken from the germline J gene. The chain uses TRBV7-7 and TRBJ1-3; tentatively, D is TRBD1 (6 bases). The ends were cut back, 5 bases at V and 1 base at J, with 9 bases in the middle. From germline, CDR1 is SSHAT and CDR2 FNYEAQ (reference sequence). The CDR3 length is 14 residues. The sequenced CDR3 bases are TGTGCCAGCAGCCAGGACAGATCTGGAAACACC. It is translated as CASSQDRSGNT. The complete CDR3 protein is CASSQDRSGNTIYF.

This clone was seen more than once but under ten times. The CDR3 end falls 3 residues outside the read, so it is completed with the germline J gene. This chain links TRBV6-2 or TRBV6-3 with TRBJ1-2, with 11 bases fitting TRBD1. The V gene's germline CDR1 is MNHEY and CDR2 SVGEGT. The CDR3 sequence is 13 residues long. The CDR3: CASSLGTGGGYTF. The CDR3 bases that were read are TGTGCCAGCAGCCTCGGGACAGGGGGAGGC.

By share of the sample, this clone is medium-sized. The CDR3 goes on 3 residues after the read ends, and that part is filled in from the germline J gene. V gene TRBV20-1 combines with J gene TRBJ2-3, with 7 nucleotides matching TRBD2. CDR3 length equals 17 residues. Germline CDR1 reads DFQATT; CDR2 reads SNEGSKA (reference sequence). Losses at the gene ends were 0 bases for V and 0 bases for J; bases not matched to a gene: 9. The chain's CDR3 is CSARDAAGSYSTDTQYF. The covered CDR3 bases are TGCAGTGCTAGAGATGCAGCGGGGAGCTATAGCACAGATACG.

This clone came up a few times. The read ends 3 residues shy of where the CDR3 ends; the end is completed using the germline J gene. The chain recombines TRBV6-1 with TRBJ2-5; D perhaps matches TRBD2 (6 bases). This CDR3 has 13 amino acids. V lost 4 bases to trimming and J lost 3 bases, with 9 bases between them. Looked up from germline, CDR1 is MNHNS and CDR2 is SASEGT. CDR3: CASSGLVKETQYF. The CDR3 DNA, read in part, is TGTGCCAGCAGTGGACTAGTTAAAGAGACC.

This clone was counted at least ten times. The CDR3 extends 3 residues past the end of the read, so its final part is completed from the germline J gene. The sample carries other DNA sequences with the same CDR3. J is TRBJ2-5 and V is TRBV6-1; D gene ambiguous. Germline lookup yields CDR1 MNHNS and CDR2 SASEGT. CDR3 length: 14 amino acids. Trimming removed 3 bases from V and 4 bases from J, with 12 bases in between. CDR3 sequence: CASSDGGSVETQYF. The part of the CDR3 DNA that was read is TGTGCCAGCAGTGACGGTGGTTCGGTAGAGACC.

This clone came up a few times. The read stops 3 residues short of the end of the CDR3; the missing end is completed from the germline J gene. The V and J genes are TRBV7-2 and TRBJ1-1, with D unresolved. The germline V and J ends were trimmed by 1 base and 7 bases, with 10 bases remaining between them. The germline V gene encodes CDR1 SGHTA and CDR2 FQGNSA. The CDR3 totals 13 residues. Partial CDR3 DNA: TGTGCCAGCAGCTTAGAGTTCGGGTATGAA. This sequence encodes CASSLEFGYE. The full CDR3 protein reads CASSLEFGYEAFF.

About this clone itself: The read falls 3 residues short of the CDR3 end, and the missing part is taken from the germline J gene. The chain joins TRBV20-1 to TRBJ1-1; no firm D call. Germline V lookup: CDR1 DFQATT, CDR2 SNEGSKA (reference sequence). The ends were cut back, 4 bases at V and 1 base at J, with 16 bases in the middle. This CDR3 spans 15 amino acids. The part of the CDR3 DNA that was read is TGCAGTGCTATCCAGGTTGTTCGGCCGAACACTGAA. Translation: CSAIQVVRPNTE. The whole CDR3 protein reads CSAIQVVRPNTEAFF.